The source of this T cell receptor beta chain is a study of T cells in localized non-small cell lung cancer. A single count supports this clone. Its target is unknown. V lost 5 bases and J lost 0, with 22 bases in between. The CDR3 totals 18 residues. Germline values: CDR1 SEHNR, CDR2 FQNEAQ (reference sequence). The table came from immunoSEQ multiplex PCR; TCRdb's copy has only in-frame clones and leaves some out. Among approximately 31,000 clones listed, around 84% were seen once. Findings and caveats of the study: T cell clonality was highest in uninvolved adjacent lung, above tumor. Sequencing covered just one tumor region, so heterogeneity cannot be ruled out. Adjacent lung tissue had a median about 58 of the top 100 clones found in the tumor.

This TCR derives from a male donor older than 55 with stage II squamous cell lung carcinoma. This material consisted of peripheral blood, taken before any cancer treatment. This chain connects TRBV7-9 to TRBJ1-1, with D possibly matching TRBD1 (5 bases). The CDR3 region is CASSPRGLAGSLNTEAFF. The CDR3 DNA is TGTGCCAGCAGCCCCCGGGGCCTGGCAGGAAGTCTGAACACTGAAGCTTTCTTT.